This T cell receptor beta chain was captured in a study of blood T cell repertoires in COVID-19. At the level of the study: COVID-19 samples from acute and convalescent phases originated in the United States, Italy and Spain. PBMCs, B-cell-depleted T cells, or T cells were the source of the cDNA or gDNA that made up the material.

Original methodology: Estimates of nucleated cell counts were drawn from the amplification of reference gene primers. The data were produced by immunoSEQ multiplex PCR, yet TCRdb's version contains in-frame clones alone and is incomplete. That table is the source of V, J and clone size, and D and trimming were worked out from the DNA. This table holds 250,000 to 350,000 clones, 86% found once. Remarks on this clone: The sample contains more than one DNA sequence encoding this CDR3.

Germline V gives CDR1 KGHSH, CDR2 LQKENI. The CDR3 sequence is 15 residues long. With 2 bases clipped from V and 5 bases from J, the junction kept 6 bases outside the gene matches. The V gene is TRBV18, the J gene TRBJ1-1, with 9 nucleotides matching TRBD1. Sequencing was carried out using peripheral blood. The TCR sequence derives from a woman in her forties or fifties with acute or convalescent COVID-19. The DNA of the CDR3 is TGTGCCAGCTCACCAACCGGGACAGGGAATACTGAAGCTTTCTTT. Its protein is CASSPTGTGNTEAFF. Full variable domain (outside the CDR3, taken from reference TRBV18 and TRBJ1-1): NAGVMQNPRHLVRRRGQEARLRCSPMKGHSHVYWYRQLPEEGLKFMVYLQKENIIDESGMPKERFSAEFPKEGPSILRIQQVVRGDSAAYFCASSPTGTGNTEAFFGQGTRLTVV.